The rows below give T cell receptor beta chains drawn from one sample of a study of blood T cell repertoires in COVID-19. TCRdb keeps only in-frame clones here, not all; method: immunoSEQ multiplex PCR. The sample consists of 45,000 to 55,000 clones, 80% to 90% of them appearing once. The sample was peripheral blood. These receptors all come from a man aged 50 to 59 with acute or convalescent COVID-19. CDR3s include the opening cysteine and the closing phenylalanine or tryptophan. D genes are given only for firm matches. Only some rows state a clone size, as once, few, many or a class for expanded clones.

CDR3nt,CDR3aa,abundance,d_gene,j_gene,v_gene
TGTGCCAGCAGCTTGGTGGCGGGGGCAACCTACAATGAGCAGTTCTTC,CASSLVAGATYNEQFF,once,NA,TRBJ2-1,TRBV11-3
TGTGCCAGCAGCTTGGCGGTCGGGAGGTCCTACAATGAGCAGTTCTTC,CASSLAVGRSYNEQFF,NA,TRBD2,TRBJ2-1,TRBV5-6
TGTGCCAGCAGGCCCTGGGTAGCGGAGACCTACGAGCAGTACTTC,CASRPWVAETYEQYF,NA,NA,TRBJ2-7,TRBV28
TGTGCCAGTAGTCTCGAGGGAAGCTCCTACAATGAGCAGTTCTTC,CASSLEGSSYNEQFF,NA,NA,TRBJ2-1,TRBV19
TGCAGCGTTGAAATTAATGGGGGCTCCTACTCCTACGAGCAGTACTTC,CSVEINGGSYSYEQYF,few,NA,TRBJ2-7,TRBV29-1
TGTGCCAGCAGCTTAAGTCCCAGGGGGCTTAATTCACCCCTCCACTTT,CASSLSPRGLNSPLHF,few,TRBD1,TRBJ1-6,TRBV7-3
TGTGCCACCAGGGGACAGGGGGACAATGAGCAGTTCTTC,CATRGQGDNEQFF,once,TRBD1,TRBJ2-1,TRBV24-1
TGTGCCAGCAGCGTAGACGAGTTATACACTGAAGCTTTCTTT,CASSVDELYTEAFF,NA,NA,TRBJ1-1,TRBV9
TGTGCCAGCAGTTTTGGTCCCACCTCGAGGGACACTGAAGCTTTCTTT,CASSFGPTSRDTEAFF,NA,NA,TRBJ1-1,TRBV27
TGTGCCAGCAGCTTAAACGTGCGGGTTCAAAACGAGCAGTTCTTC,CASSLNVRVQNEQFF,NA,NA,TRBJ2-1,TRBV7-3
TGTGCCAGCAGCTTGGGGAGGGCTAATTCACCCCTCCACTTT,CASSLGRANSPLHF,NA,NA,TRBJ1-6,TRBV5-6
TGTGCCAGCAGTTTAAGCAGGGGGCCAAATCAGCCCCAGCATTTT,CASSLSRGPNQPQHF,NA,TRBD1,TRBJ1-5,TRBV27
TGTGCCAGTAGTAATACCGGGTCTGGGGCCAACGTCCTGACTTTC,CASSNTGSGANVLTF,NA,NA,TRBJ2-6,TRBV19
TGTGCCAGCAGCGGGGAAGCGGGGGGAGAGCAGTACTTC,CASSGEAGGEQYF,NA,TRBD2,TRBJ2-7,TRBV4-2
TGTGCCAGCAGTGAATCACTTAGGGGGAATTCACCCCTCCACTTT,CASSESLRGNSPLHF,NA,NA,TRBJ1-6,TRBV6-1
TGCGCCAGCAGCCCGGGACTAGCGGGGGGGAGTTACACAGATACGCAGTATTTT,CASSPGLAGGSYTDTQYF,NA,TRBD2,TRBJ2-3,TRBV10-1
TGTGCCAGCAGTAGGAGAAGGAACAATGAGCAGTTCTTC,CASSRRRNNEQFF,NA,NA,TRBJ2-1,TRBV7-2
TGTGCCAGCAGCAGTAGGGCCGTCGCGGGTGGCCATTACGAGCAGTACTTC,CASSSRAVAGGHYEQYF,NA,NA,TRBJ2-7,TRBV27
TGTGCCAGTAGTGGTAGGGGGCCGGAGGAGCAGTACTTC,CASSGRGPEEQYF,NA,TRBD1,TRBJ2-7,TRBV19
TGTGCCAGCAGCGTAGAAGGGGGCGGATCTGAAGCTTTCTTT,CASSVEGGGSEAFF,NA,TRBD1,TRBJ1-1,TRBV9
TGTGCCAGCAGCCAGGGAAGGACAGGGGCCGGCTATGGCTACACCTTC,CASSQGRTGAGYGYTF,NA,TRBD1,TRBJ1-2,TRBV14
TGTGCCAGCTTCCGGACTAGCGGGAGGGTCAATGAGCAGTTCTTC,CASFRTSGRVNEQFF,NA,TRBD2,TRBJ2-1,TRBV2
TGTGCCAGCAGCATAGCGGGGAACACAGATACGCAGTATTTT,CASSIAGNTDTQYF,NA,TRBD2,TRBJ2-3,TRBV28
TGTGCCACCCTGCGGACAGCAGCCTACGAGCAGTACTTC,CATLRTAAYEQYF,NA,NA,TRBJ2-7,TRBV24-1
TGTGCCAGCAGGCCCGGGACAGGGGGCAAAAACATTCAGTACTTC,CASRPGTGGKNIQYF,NA,TRBD1,TRBJ2-4,TRBV5-5
TGTGCCAGCAGCTTATATGGGGCCAACGTCCTGACTTTC,CASSLYGANVLTF,NA,NA,TRBJ2-6,TRBV11-2
TGTGCCAGCAGCGTTGGGACAGGGGCTTCACCCCTCCACTTT,CASSVGTGASPLHF,NA,TRBD1,TRBJ1-6,TRBV6-5
TGTGCCAGCAGCGGAGCCGGGACAGGGCCCTACGAGCAGTACTTC,CASSGAGTGPYEQYF,few,TRBD1,TRBJ2-7,TRBV5-4
TGCGCCAGCGGGTGGACAGGGAGAGCCTACGAGCAGTACTTC,CASGWTGRAYEQYF,NA,TRBD1,TRBJ2-7,TRBV5-1
TGTGCCAGCAGCTCCGGTCCTAACTATGGCTACACCTTC,CASSSGPNYGYTF,few,NA,TRBJ1-2,TRBV13
TGTGCCAGCTCACCGGGCCAGAGCCAGGGGACCCAGTACTTC,CASSPGQSQGTQYF,NA,NA,TRBJ2-5,TRBV18
TGTGCCAGCAGCCGACCGACAGGGGGCTACGACGAGCAGTACTTC,CASSRPTGGYDEQYF,NA,TRBD1,TRBJ2-7,TRBV28
TGTGCCAGTAGTACCGGGACAGGGATGGTTCACGAGCAGTACTTC,CASSTGTGMVHEQYF,NA,TRBD1,TRBJ2-7,TRBV19
TGTGCCAGCAGCCAAGGAAGCGGCCAAAATCAGCCCCAGCATTTT,CASSQGSGQNQPQHF,NA,NA,TRBJ1-5,TRBV3-1/TRBV3-2
TGTGCCAGCAGTGAAGGGAGACGGGTAGGACAGCCCCAGCATTTT,CASSEGRRVGQPQHF,NA,NA,TRBJ1-5,TRBV2
TGTGCCACCAGCGGAGGGCAGGGAAGAAATGGGGCCAACGTCCTGACTTTC,CATSGGQGRNGANVLTF,NA,NA,TRBJ2-6,TRBV15
TGTGCCAGCAGCTTGTCCAGGGTCGGGGGCTACACCTTC,CASSLSRVGGYTF,NA,NA,TRBJ1-2,TRBV5-4
TGTGCCAGCATCCCGGACAGGGGTAACGGAAACACCATATATTTT,CASIPDRGNGNTIYF,few,TRBD1,TRBJ1-3,TRBV7-9